This T cell receptor (beta chain) emerged from a study of blood T cell repertoires in COVID-19. Turning to the study itself: From T cells, B-cell-depleted T cells, or PBMCs came the material, which was cDNA or gDNA.

Original data processing: Estimation of nucleated cell counts was performed using reference gene primer amplification. TCRdb keeps only in-frame clones here, not all; method: immunoSEQ multiplex PCR. That table is the source of V, J and clone size, and D and trimming were worked out from the DNA. Of approximately 250,000 clones listed, approximately 86% are singletons. The CDR3 is made up of 12 amino acids. V lost 6 bases and J lost 4; bases outside the gene matches: 5. The germline V gene encodes CDR1 SQVTM and CDR2 ANQGSEA. This TCR was sampled from a man aged 40-49 years with active or convalescent COVID-19. The source material was peripheral blood. The chain combines TRBV29-1 with TRBJ2-7; 8 bases are shared with TRBD1. CDR3: CSVAGTGYEQYF. In nucleotides, the CDR3 is TGCAGCGTCGCCGGGACAGGTTACGAGCAGTACTTC.